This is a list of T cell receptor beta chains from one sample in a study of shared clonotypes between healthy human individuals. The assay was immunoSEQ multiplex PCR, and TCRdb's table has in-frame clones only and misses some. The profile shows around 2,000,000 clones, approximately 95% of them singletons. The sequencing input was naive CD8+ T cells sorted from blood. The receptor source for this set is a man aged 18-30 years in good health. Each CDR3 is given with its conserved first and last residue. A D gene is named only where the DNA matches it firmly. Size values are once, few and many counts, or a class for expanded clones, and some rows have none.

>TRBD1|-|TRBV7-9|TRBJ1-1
TGTGCCAGCAGGCCAGGGGGCCCTAACACTGAAGCTTTCTTT
CASRPGGPNTEAFF
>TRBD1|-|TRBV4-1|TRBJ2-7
TGCGCCAGCAGCCATAGGCAGGGGGCGGGCTACGAGCAGTACTTC
CASSHRQGAGYEQYF
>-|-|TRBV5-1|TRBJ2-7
TGCGCCAGCAGCTTTTCAGGGGGGACCTACGAGCAGTACTTC
CASSFSGGTYEQYF
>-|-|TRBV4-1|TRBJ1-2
TGCGCCAGCAGCCAAACGGGGGCCTATGGCTACACCTTC
CASSQTGAYGYTF
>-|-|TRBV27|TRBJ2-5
TGTGCCAGCAGTTTATTAGGCAGCCAAGAGACCCAGTACTTC
CASSLLGSQETQYF
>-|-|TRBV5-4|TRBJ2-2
TGTGCCAGCAGCTTGGGACTTGAGAACACCGGGGAGCTGTTTTTT
CASSLGLENTGELFF
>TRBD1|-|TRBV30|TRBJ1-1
TGTGCCTGGAGCGAGACAGGGGTTGATGAAGCTTTCTTT
CAWSETGVDEAFF
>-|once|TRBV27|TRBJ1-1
TGTGCCAGCAGTAATAACCGGGACTTTAGAAACACTGAAGCTTTCTTT
CASSNNRDFRNTEAFF
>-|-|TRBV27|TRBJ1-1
TGTGCCAGCAGTTTTGGAGGGTTCACTGAAGCTTTCTTT
CASSFGGFTEAFF
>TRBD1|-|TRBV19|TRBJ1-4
TGTGCCAGTAGTAAGGACAGGGAAGGGATTACTAATGAAAAACTGTTTTTT
CASSKDREGITNEKLFF
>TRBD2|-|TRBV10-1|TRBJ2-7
TGCGCCAGCAGCGACGGCGGGGGAGACTACGAGCAGTACTTC
CASSDGGGDYEQYF
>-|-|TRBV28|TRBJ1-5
TGTGCCACCAGGCTATTAATGCCGGGGGTGTTAAATCAGCCCCAGCATTTT
CATRLLMPGVLNQPQHF
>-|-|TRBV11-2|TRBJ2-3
TGTGCCAGCAGCCCGACGTGGGTCGTCAGCGATACGCAGTATTTT
CASSPTWVVSDTQYF
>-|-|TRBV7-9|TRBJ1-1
TGTGCCAGCAGCTCCACGGTGAACACTGAAGCTTTCTTT
CASSSTVNTEAFF
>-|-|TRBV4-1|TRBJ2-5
TGCGCCAGCAGCCAGGCAGTTTTGGCGGCCCTCCAAGAGACCCAGTACTTC
CASSQAVLAALQETQYF
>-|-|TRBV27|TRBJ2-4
TGTGCCAGCAGTTTAGGGGCCTTAGGGGACATTCAGTACTTC
CASSLGALGDIQYF
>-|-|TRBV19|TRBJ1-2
TGTGCCAGTAGTAAGAATGGAATCTATGGCTACACCTTC
CASSKNGIYGYTF
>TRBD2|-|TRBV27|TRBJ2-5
TGTGCCAGCAGTTTATTGGCTAGCGGGGGGGCAGAGACCCAGTACTTC
CASSLLASGGAETQYF
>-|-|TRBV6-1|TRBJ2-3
TGTGCCAGCAGTGACCCGACAGTTAGCACAGATACGCAGTATTTT
CASSDPTVSTDTQYF
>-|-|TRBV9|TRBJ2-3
TGTGCCAGCAGCGGGACAGCAGATACGCAGTATTTT
CASSGTADTQYF
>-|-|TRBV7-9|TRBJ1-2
TGTGCCAGCAGCTCGACGGACAGAATTAACTATGGCTACACCTTC
CASSSTDRINYGYTF
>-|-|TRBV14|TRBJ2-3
TGTGCCAGCAGCCAATTCAGGGTAGATACGCAGTATTTT
CASSQFRVDTQYF
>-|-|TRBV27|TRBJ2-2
TGTGCCAGCAGTGCCCTAGCCACCGGGGAGCTGTTTTTT
CASSALATGELFF
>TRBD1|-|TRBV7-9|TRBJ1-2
TGTGCCAGCAGCTTAGCCGGGACAGGGGGCACCAACTATGGCTACACCTTC
CASSLAGTGGTNYGYTF
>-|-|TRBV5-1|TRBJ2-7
TGCGCCAGCAGCTCCCAACTCAGGGGCTTCTCCTACGAGCAGTACTTC
CASSSQLRGFSYEQYF